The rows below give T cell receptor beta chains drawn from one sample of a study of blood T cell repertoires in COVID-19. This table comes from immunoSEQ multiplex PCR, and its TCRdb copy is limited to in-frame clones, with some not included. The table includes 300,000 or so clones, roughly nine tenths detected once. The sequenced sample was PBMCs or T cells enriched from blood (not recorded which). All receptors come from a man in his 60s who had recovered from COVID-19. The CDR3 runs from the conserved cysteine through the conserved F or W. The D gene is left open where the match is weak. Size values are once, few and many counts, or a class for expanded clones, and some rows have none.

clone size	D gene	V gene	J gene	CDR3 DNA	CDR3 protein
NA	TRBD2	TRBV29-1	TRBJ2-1	TGCAGCGGCGGCCTGGGGGGGGCGCGAGCGGGAGGGGCTTACAATGAGCAGTTCTTC	CSGGLGGARAGGAYNEQFF
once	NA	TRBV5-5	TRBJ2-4	TGTGCCAGCAGCTTGGACCCGGGTCGCAAAAACATTCAGTACTTC	CASSLDPGRKNIQYF
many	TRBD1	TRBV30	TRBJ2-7	TGTGCCTGGAGTACCACGACAGGGGGCGAGCAGTACTTC	CAWSTTTGGEQYF
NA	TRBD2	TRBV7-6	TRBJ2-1	TGTGCCAGCAGCTCTAGCGGGCACAATGAGCAGTTCTTC	CASSSSGHNEQFF
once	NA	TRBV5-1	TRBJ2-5	TGCGCCAGCAGCTTGTCGACAGCTGAACAAGAGACCCAGTACTTC	CASSLSTAEQETQYF
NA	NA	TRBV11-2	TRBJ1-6	TGTGCCAGCAACGTATCGACAGCGATGAATTCACCCCTCCACTTT	CASNVSTAMNSPLHF
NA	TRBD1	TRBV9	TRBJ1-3	TGTGCCAGCAGCGTAACGACAGGGGAATCTGGAAACACCATATATTTT	CASSVTTGESGNTIYF
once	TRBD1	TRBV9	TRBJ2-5	TGTGCCAGCCAGGGGGATGGGACCCAGTACTTC	CASQGDGTQYF
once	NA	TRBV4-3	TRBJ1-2	TGCGCCAGCAGCCAAGGAAACGTGGGGGCCAGCTACACCTTC	CASSQGNVGASYTF
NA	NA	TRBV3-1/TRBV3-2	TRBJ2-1	TGTGCCAGCAGCCAATGGACTCATCCGGGTGAGCAGTTCTTC	CASSQWTHPGEQFF
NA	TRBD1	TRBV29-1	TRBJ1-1	TGCAGCGTTACAGGGGGCGAGGTTGAAGCTTTCTTT	CSVTGGEVEAFF
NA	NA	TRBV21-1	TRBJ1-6	TGTGCCAGCAGCAAAAGCGAGGGAGTTGATTCACCCCTCCACTTT	CASSKSEGVDSPLHF
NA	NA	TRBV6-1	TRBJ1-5	TGTGCCAGCAGTGAAAAAACAGAGAATCAGCCCCAGCATTTT	CASSEKTENQPQHF
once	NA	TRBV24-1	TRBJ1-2	TGTGCCACCAGTGTATCGGCAGGGTCAGGTGGCTACACCTTC	CATSVSAGSGGYTF
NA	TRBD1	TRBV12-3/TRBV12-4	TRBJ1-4	TGTGCCAGCAGGACAGGGGCTTATGAAAAACTGTTTTTT	CASRTGAYEKLFF
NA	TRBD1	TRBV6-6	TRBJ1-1	TGTGCCAGCAAAGCAGGACAGGGGGCTGAAGCTTTCTTT	CASKAGQGAEAFF
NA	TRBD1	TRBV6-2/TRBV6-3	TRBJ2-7	TGTGCCAGCAGTTACATACGGGGACAGGCCCAGAACCTCTACTACGAGCAGTACTTC	CASSYIRGQAQNLYYEQYF
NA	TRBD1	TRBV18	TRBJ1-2	TGTGCCAGCTCATCGGGACAGGGGTTAAATGGCTATGGCTACACCTTC	CASSSGQGLNGYGYTF
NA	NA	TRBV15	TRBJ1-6	TGTGCCACCAGCAGAGATCCGAAAGCAAATTCACCCCTCCACTTT	CATSRDPKANSPLHF
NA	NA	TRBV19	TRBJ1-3	TGTGCCAGTAGTCTAGAATCGCCCCGAGGTGGAAACACCATATATTTT	CASSLESPRGGNTIYF
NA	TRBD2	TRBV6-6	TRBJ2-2	TGTGCCAGCAGTTTAGCGGGAGAAGGATTGGCCGGGGAGCTGTTTTTT	CASSLAGEGLAGELFF
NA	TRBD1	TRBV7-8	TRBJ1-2	TGTGCCAGCAGCGTGGGACAGGGAAACTATGGCTACACCTTC	CASSVGQGNYGYTF
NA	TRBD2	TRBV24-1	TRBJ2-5	TGTGCCACCAGCGCGACTAGCGGGAGGGCCGAGACCCAGTACTTC	CATSATSGRAETQYF
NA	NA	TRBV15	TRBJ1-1	TGTGCCACCAGCAGATCAACAGCTAACACTGAAGCTTTCTTT	CATSRSTANTEAFF
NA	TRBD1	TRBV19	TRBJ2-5	TGTGCCAGTAGTACAGGACAGGCGACTGTCGAGACCCAGTACTTC	CASSTGQATVETQYF
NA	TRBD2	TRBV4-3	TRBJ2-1	TGCGCCAGCAGCCAAGATCATTTGGGGGGGACGGGTTATGAGCAGTTCTTC	CASSQDHLGGTGYEQFF
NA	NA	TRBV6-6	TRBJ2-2	TGTGCCAGCACACCGGGGGACACCGGGGAGCTGTTTTTT	CASTPGDTGELFF
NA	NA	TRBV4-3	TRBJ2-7	TGCGCCAGCAGCCAAGGTGTGCGGAACGAGCAGTACTTC	CASSQGVRNEQYF
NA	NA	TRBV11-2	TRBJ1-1	TGTGCCAGCAAAAGGGGGGGGAGCGGCGACACTGAAGCTTTCTTT	CASKRGGSGDTEAFF
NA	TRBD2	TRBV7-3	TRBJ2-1	TGTGCCAGCAGCTTAATACCTAGCGGGGTATCCTACAATGAGCAGTTCTTC	CASSLIPSGVSYNEQFF
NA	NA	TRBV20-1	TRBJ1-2	TGCAGTGCCCCTAACGGCGGCGGCTACACCTTC	CSAPNGGGYTF
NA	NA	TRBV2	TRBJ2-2	TGTGCCTCAGTTCGGGGCACCGGGGAGCTGTTTTTT	CASVRGTGELFF
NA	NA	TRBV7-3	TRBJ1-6	TGTGCCAGCAGCCTCACCCCCCCCCGGGCAGGGTCTTCACCCCTCCACTTT	CASSLTPPRAGSSPLHF
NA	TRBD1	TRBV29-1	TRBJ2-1	TGCAGCACAAATCCGGGACAGCCCTACAATGAGCAGTTCTTC	CSTNPGQPYNEQFF
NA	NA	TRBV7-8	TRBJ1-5	TGTGCCAGCAGCTTCGGGACTGTTTATAGCAATCAGCCCCAGCATTTT	CASSFGTVYSNQPQHF